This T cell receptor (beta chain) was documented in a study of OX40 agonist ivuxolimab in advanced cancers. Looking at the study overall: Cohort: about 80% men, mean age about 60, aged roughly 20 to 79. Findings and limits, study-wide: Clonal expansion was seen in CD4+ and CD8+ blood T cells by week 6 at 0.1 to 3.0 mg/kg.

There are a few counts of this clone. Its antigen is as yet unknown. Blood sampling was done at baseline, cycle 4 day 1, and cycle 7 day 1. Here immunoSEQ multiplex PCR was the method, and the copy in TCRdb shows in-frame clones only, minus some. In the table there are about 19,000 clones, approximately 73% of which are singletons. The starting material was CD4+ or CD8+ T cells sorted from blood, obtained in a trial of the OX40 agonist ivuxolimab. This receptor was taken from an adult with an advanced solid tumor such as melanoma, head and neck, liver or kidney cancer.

The CDR3 DNA is TGTGCCAGCAGTATCGGGCGGGGGAATGAGCAGTTCTTC. It specifies CASSIGRGNEQFF. This chain uses TRBV6-4 with TRBJ2-1, with 7 nucleotides matching TRBD2. V was pared by 5 bases and J by 7 bases, with 5 bases of the junction left unmatched. Germline V CDR1 and CDR2: MRHNA, SNTAGT. The CDR3 consists of 13 residues.